This T cell receptor (beta chain) was observed in a study of T-cell memory formation after mild COVID-19. The CDR3 spans 16 residues. Germline loops: CDR1 MGHRA, CDR2 YSYEKL. Trimming pared 5 bases from V and 0 bases from J, leaving 16 bases between. 5'RACE, which relied on constant-segment primers, yielded TCR alpha and TCR beta cDNA libraries carrying sample barcodes and UMIs. Each CDR3 protein is one row after TCRdb ran MiXCR on the 5' RACE reads. The data hold under 550,000 distinct CDR3 sequences, with about 20% observed a single time. Regarding the study as a whole: The study found contracting CD4+ clones mainly in CM and EM and contracting CD8+ clones in EMRA.

This clonotype was found a few times. Its antigen is currently unknown. The genes are TRBV4-1 and TRBJ1-1; D gene unclear. What was sequenced was PBMCs or a T cell subset sorted from them (not recorded which). The sequence was obtained from an adult woman who had mild COVID-19 (a few samples of this study predate the infection). Cell type and time point are not known. The CDR3: CASSSPRRAVNTEAFF. CDR3 nucleotide sequence: TGCGCCAGCAGCTCCCCCCGAAGGGCTGTGAACACTGAAGCTTTCTTT.